One sample yielded the 11 T cell receptor beta chains listed below, sequenced in a study of T cells in Graves' hyperthyroidism and ophthalmopathy. RNA transcripts yielded amplified TCR beta CDR3 regions. TCR CDR3 underwent first-round RT-PCR with the HTBI primer set. TCRdb reprocessed the multiplex PCR reads via MiXCR and lists one record per CDR3 protein. The table records around 580,000 distinct CDR3 sequences, 16% of them present only once. The source material was blood. These receptors were collected from a woman between 18 and 29 years old with Graves' hyperthyroidism.

There are many counts of this clonotype. The gene calls are TRBV2 and TRBJ1-5; no clear D. CDR1 SNHLY and CDR2 FYNNEI come from the germline V gene. The V and J ends lost 4 bases and 5 bases respectively, with 12 bases between them. The CDR3 runs to 14 residues. The CDR3 DNA follows: TGTGCCAGCAGTGTGGCAGGCGTGGATCAGCCCCAGCATTTT. It codes for CASSVAGVDQPQHF.

This clonotype turned up a few times. This rearrangement joins TRBV11-1 to TRBJ2-7, with a possible D match to TRBD2 (6 bases). Per germline, CDR1 SGHAT and CDR2 FQDESV (reference sequence). This CDR3 has 16 residues. The V gene lost 3 bases and the J gene lost 5 bases, with 20 bases spanning the gap. CDR3 loop: CASSLGPLARNDEQYF. The DNA for the CDR3 is TGTGCCAGCAGCTTGGGACCTCTAGCGCGGAACGACGAGCAGTACTTC.

This chain connects TRBV6-2 or TRBV6-3 to TRBJ2-7, with D tentatively TRBD2 (6 bases). This CDR3 region has 14 residues. CDR1 and CDR2 from the germline V gene are MNHEY and SVGEGT. Trimming removed 8 bases from V and 3 bases from J, with 17 bases in between. CDR3 DNA: TGTGCCAGCCCCGGGGACTCAAAGTTCTACGAGCAGTACTTC. Translating gives CASPGDSKFYEQYF.

This clonotype was seen a few times. The chain combines TRBV29-1 with TRBJ1-1; D might be TRBD1 (6 bases). The ends were cut back, 6 bases at V and 4 bases at J, with 15 bases in the middle. The CDR3 has 13 residues. The germline V gene has CDR1 SQVTM and CDR2 ANQGSEA. CDR3 in DNA: TGCAGCGTAGGCCCCGGAGGGGGCACTGAAGCTTTCTTT. Its protein is CSVGPGGGTEAFF. The full variable domain, with the rest looked up from reference TRBV29-1 and TRBJ1-1, is SAVISQKPSRDICQRGTSLTIQCQVDSQVTMMFWYRQQPGQSLTLIATANQGSEATYESGFVIDKFPISRPNLTFSTLTVSNMSPEDSSIYLCSVGPGGGTEAFFGQGTRLTVV.

This clonotype was recorded many times. CDR3 amino acids: CASSSGTGGYNEQFF. In DNA, the CDR3 is TGTGCCAGCAGTTCCGGGACAGGGGGATACAATGAGCAGTTCTTC. This chain connects TRBV11-2 to TRBJ2-1; 11 bases match TRBD1. CDR3 length: 15 residues. V gave up 6 bases and J gave up 4 bases; unmatched junction bases: 5. Germline V gene lookup returns CDR1 SGHAT and CDR2 FQNNGV. The whole variable domain, filled in from reference TRBV11-2 and TRBJ2-1, reads EAGVAQSPRYKIIEKRQSVAFWCNPISGHATLYWYQQILGQGPKLLIQFQNNGVVDDSQLPKDRFSAERLKGVDSTLKIQPAKLEDSAVYLCASSSGTGGYNEQFFGPGTRLTVL.

This clonotype has only a few counts. The rearrangement links TRBV7-6 to TRBJ2-1; D is unclear. Germline V lookup: CDR1 SGHVS, CDR2 FNYEAQ. The CDR3 spans 15 residues. V lost 5 bases and J lost 0, with 11 bases in between. The CDR3 DNA follows: TGTGCCAGCAGCCCTTCGAGGAGCTCCTACAATGAGCAGTTCTTC. Amino acid sequence: CASSPSRSSYNEQFF.

Regarding this clonotype: This may be a read error, as it is one base from a much larger clone. The rearrangement uses TRBV6-2 or TRBV6-3 and TRBJ2-5; 9 nucleotides match TRBD1. Per the germline V gene, CDR1 is MNHEY and CDR2 is SVGEGT. The CDR3 loop spans 15 amino acids. Here the CDR3 reads CASRWTGAIQETPYF. The CDR3 nucleotides read TGTGCCAGCAGGTGGACAGGGGCCATCCAAGAGACCCCGTACTTC.

This clonotype was seen at least ten times. This chain uses TRBV20-1 with TRBJ2-1; maybe TRBD2 (6 bases). Germline V gene sequence: CDR1 DFQATT, CDR2 SNEGSKA (reference sequence). The CDR3 runs to 15 residues. Trimming pared 2 bases from V and 5 bases from J, leaving 16 bases between. CDR3 DNA: TGCAGTGCTAGACCACCAGCGGGCCGGGACAATGAGCAGTTCTTC. The encoded protein is CSARPPAGRDNEQFF.

This chain uses TRBV14 with TRBJ2-1, with 8 bases identical to TRBD1. The CDR3 totals 14 residues. Germline-derived CDR1 and CDR2 are SGHDN and FVKESK. V lost 6 bases and J lost 6; bases outside the gene matches: 7. CDR3 sequence reads: CASRGRGLPNEQFF. The CDR3, as DNA: TGTGCCAGCAGGGGCAGGGGGCTACCCAATGAGCAGTTCTTC.

This clonotype was observed many times. The rearrangement joins TRBV5-1 to TRBJ1-1; D is unresolved. Germline CDR1 and CDR2: SGHRS and YFSETQ. Between the trimmed V and J ends, which lost 0 bases and 4 bases, there was a span of 16 bases. This CDR3 comprises 16 residues. The CDR3 loop is CASSLGGVQYGTEAFF. CDR3 bases: TGCGCCAGCAGCTTGGGTGGGGTTCAGTACGGCACTGAAGCTTTCTTT.

This clonotype was seen repeatedly, ten times or more. The chain has TRBV5-6 and TRBJ1-5; D is unclear. This CDR3 spans 13 amino acids. CDR1 SGHDT and CDR2 YYEEEE come from the germline V gene. Trimming left V 2 bases short and J 5 bases short, with 8 bases between. CDR3 coding DNA: TGTGCCAGCAGCTTCGGAGGGCATCAGCCCCAGCATTTT. Translating gives CASSFGGHQPQHF.